These 30 T cell receptor beta chains came from one sample sequenced in a study of T cells after posttransplantation cyclophosphamide. Clones were read by immunoSEQ multiplex PCR, and TCRdb kept only the in-frame ones, dropping some. This repertoire holds about 25,000 clones, and none appear only once. Cyclophosphamide on days +3 and +4 followed busulfan-fludarabine conditioning and a marrow graft. The material was PBMCs, obtained after allogeneic stem cell transplant with posttransplant cyclophosphamide. The receptors come from a male patient aged 18-30 years who received an allogeneic stem cell transplant from a related donor, was CMV-positive, and had no GVHD. Part of the T cells may come from the graft donor.

There are many counts of this clone. J is TRBJ2-7 and V is TRBV18; tentative D call: TRBD2 (5 bases). Germline V gene data show CDR1 as KGHSH and CDR2 as LQKENI. Deletions cut 2 bases from V and 4 bases from J, with 12 bases between. The CDR3 is made up of 14 amino acids. The CDR3 loop reads CASSPSSDYYEQYF. CDR3 in DNA: TGTGCCAGCTCACCATCTTCAGACTATTACGAGCAGTACTTC.

The sample holds many counts of this clone. J is TRBJ2-1 and V is TRBV7-3; 7 nucleotides match TRBD2. The CDR3 length is 15 residues. The V and J ends lost 2 bases and 7 bases, in that order; junction bases with no gene match: 8. The germline CDR1 and CDR2 sequences are SGHTA and FQGTGA. The DNA of the CDR3 is TGTGCCAGCAGCTTATTCGGAGGCGGGAGTAATGAGCAGTTCTTC. This sequence encodes CASSLFGGGSNEQFF.

This clone was seen repeatedly, ten times or more. The J gene is TRBJ1-4, the V gene TRBV5-4; tentative D call: TRBD1 (6 bases). Trimming took 0 bases from V and 11 from J, leaving 17 bases between them. Germline loops: CDR1 SGHNT, CDR2 YYREEE (reference sequence). The CDR3 spans 15 residues. Written as DNA, the CDR3 is TGTGCCAGCAGCTTGGCCGGGGGGGGCCTCAGGAAACTGTTTTTT. Translated: CASSLAGGGLRKLFF.

This clone has ten or more counts. The chain combines TRBV5-4 with TRBJ2-1; no clear D. V gave up 4 bases and J gave up 1 base, with 6 bases separating them. This CDR3 spans 13 amino acids. Germline-derived CDR1 and CDR2 are SGHNT and YYREEE (reference sequence). The CDR3 DNA reads TGTGCCAGCAGCCAAACATCCTACAATGAGCAGTTCTTC. Its protein product is CASSQTSYNEQFF.

This clone has ten or more counts. The J gene is TRBJ2-2, the V gene TRBV19; 9 bases align to TRBD2. The germline CDR1 and CDR2 sequences are LNHDA and SQIVND (reference sequence). V trimming: 5 bases; J trimming: 8 bases; junction bases outside the gene matches: 9. CDR3 size: 15 residues. The CDR3, as DNA: TGTGCCAGTAGTCCAACTTTAGCGGGAGCTGGGGAGCTGTTTTTT. This translates into CASSPTLAGAGELFF.

This clone appeared a few times. The chain combines TRBV11-2 with TRBJ1-6, with TRBD1 matching over 10 bases. Germline V gives CDR1 SGHAT, CDR2 FQNNGV. There are 16 residues in the CDR3. Trimming cost V 4 bases and J 8 bases; bases outside gene matches: 8. In DNA, the CDR3 is TGTGCCAGCAGCTCGGTCCGGGACAGGGGTGATTCACCCCTCCACTTT. It yields the protein CASSSVRDRGDSPLHF. Full variable domain (remainder filled in from reference TRBV11-2 and TRBJ1-6): EAGVAQSPRYKIIEKRQSVAFWCNPISGHATLYWYQQILGQGPKLLIQFQNNGVVDDSQLPKDRFSAERLKGVDSTLKIQPAKLEDSAVYLCASSSVRDRGDSPLHFGNGTRLTVT.

In this sample, this clone turned up many times. V and J are TRBV2 and TRBJ1-4; 7 bases align to TRBD1. The CDR3 is 13 residues long. Germline lookup yields CDR1 SNHLY and CDR2 FYNNEI. J was trimmed by 8 bases and V by 6 bases; bases with no gene match: 6. The CDR3 region has the DNA TGTGCCAGCAGAAGACAGGGTGTCGAAAAACTGTTTTTT. Translated: CASRRQGVEKLFF.

At least ten counts were recorded for this clone. The chain employs TRBV11-1 and TRBJ2-1, with D possibly matching TRBD2 (5 bases). The germline gives CDR1 SGHAT, CDR2 FQDESV (reference sequence). CDR3 size: 16 residues. With 0 bases removed from V and 1 base from J, the gap between germline ends came to 10 bases. The DNA for the CDR3 is TGTGCCAGCAGCTTAGCCGAGGGCCTATCCTACAATGAGCAGTTCTTC. It yields the protein CASSLAEGLSYNEQFF.

Ten or more counts support this clone. The chain is built from TRBV27 and TRBJ1-1; no firm D call. The CDR3 consists of 11 residues. The germline V gene has CDR1 MNHEY and CDR2 SMNVEV (reference sequence). Trimming pared 3 bases from V and 5 bases from J, leaving 4 bases between. The CDR3 spells CASSFATEAFF. DNA of the CDR3: TGTGCCAGCAGTTTTGCGACTGAAGCTTTCTTT.

This clone was seen at least ten times. The chain recombines TRBV5-4 with TRBJ1-1; D is possibly TRBD1 (6 bases). V lost 6 bases and J lost 2, with 14 bases in between. CDR3 size: 14 residues. The germline V gene has CDR1 SGHNT and CDR2 YYREEE (reference sequence). CDR3 in amino acids: CASNPGVRNTEAFF. The DNA for the CDR3 is TGTGCCAGCAACCCAGGGGTTCGCAACACTGAAGCTTTCTTT.

This clone was detected many times. The V gene is TRBV6-5, the J gene TRBJ2-7, with no clear D. Trimming cost V 0 bases and J 2 bases, with 14 bases left between them. The CDR3 has 16 residues. Germline assignment: CDR1 MNHEY and CDR2 SVGAGI. CDR3 sequence: CASSYSANRIPYEQYF. The CDR3 region has the DNA TGTGCCAGCAGTTACTCGGCCAACCGTATCCCCTACGAGCAGTACTTC.

This clone was seen repeatedly, ten times or more. This rearrangement joins TRBV6-6 to TRBJ2-3, with TRBD2 matching 10 bases. Losses at the gene ends were 5 bases for V and 1 base for J; bases not matched to a gene: 6. The germline gives CDR1 MNHNY, CDR2 SVGAGI (reference sequence). There are 16 residues in the CDR3. CDR3 loop: CASSPGLARRTDTQYF. The CDR3 DNA sequence: TGTGCCAGCAGTCCGGGACTAGCGCGCCGCACAGATACGCAGTATTTT.

Ten or more counts support this clone. The chain recombines TRBV7-2 with TRBJ2-1, with 12 bases identical to TRBD2. Germline V gene data show CDR1 as SGHTA and CDR2 as FQGNSA. The CDR3 has 18 residues. With V trimmed by 2 bases and J by 6 bases, 11 bases remained unmatched. This CDR3 is CASSLPPILAGGANEQFF. The DNA for the CDR3 is TGTGCCAGCAGCTTACCGCCAATTCTAGCGGGAGGGGCCAATGAGCAGTTCTTC.

This clone has ten or more counts. The J gene is TRBJ2-2, the V gene TRBV30, with D unresolved. The CDR3 is made up of 13 amino acids. With 5 bases removed from V and 4 bases from J, the gap between germline ends came to 11 bases. Germline CDR1 is GTSNPN and CDR2 is SVGIG (reference sequence). The CDR3 region has the DNA TGTGCCTGGTCAGACACACTCACCGGGGAGCTGTTTTTT. Its protein is CAWSDTLTGELFF.

This clone was recorded many times. The gene calls are TRBV4-1 and TRBJ2-5, with D tentatively TRBD1 (6 bases). In germline, CDR1 is MGHRA, CDR2 YSYEKL. Trimming shortened V by 4 bases and J by 2 bases, and 11 bases separated the two germline ends. The CDR3 spans 14 residues. This chain's CDR3 is CASSLGQTQETQYF. The CDR3 DNA follows: TGCGCCAGCAGCCTCGGACAGACTCAAGAGACCCAGTACTTC.

This clone occurred many times. The sample holds other DNA sequences that translate to the same CDR3. DNA for the CDR3: TGTGCCAGCAGCGTCGGACAGTCCTACGAGCAGTACTTC. This gives the protein CASSVGQSYEQYF. This rearrangement joins TRBV6-6 to TRBJ2-7; D may be TRBD1 (6 bases). Germline V gene sequence: CDR1 MNHNY, CDR2 SVGAGI (reference sequence). There are 13 residues in the CDR3. The V end was cut by 6 bases, the J end by 1 base, with 10 bases between.

This clone has at least ten counts. Different DNA sequences within this sample yield the same CDR3. The chain employs TRBV21-1 and TRBJ1-4; the D call in the table, TRBD1, was not verified against the DNA. TRBV21-1 is a pseudogene segment. This CDR3 has 17 amino acids. The CDR3 sequence: CAIVDPYGHLLSEKLFF. The CDR3 DNA follows: TGTGCCATAGTAGACCCGTATGGACACCTATTGAGTGAAAAACTGTTTTTT.

This clone was observed at least ten times. V is TRBV30 and J is TRBJ1-5; tentative D call: TRBD1 (6 bases). CDR1 and CDR2 (germline): GTSNPN, SVGIG (reference sequence). V lost 5 bases, J lost 6 bases, and 14 bases lay in between. The length of the CDR3 is 13 residues. The chain's CDR3 is CAWEGGRGQPQHF. The CDR3 nucleotides read TGTGCCTGGGAGGGGGGGCGCGGTCAGCCCCAGCATTTT.

This clone has at least ten counts. The chain has TRBV7-6 and TRBJ2-1; 10 bases are a match to TRBD1. Per the germline V gene, CDR1 is SGHVS and CDR2 is FNYEAQ. The CDR3 spans 14 residues. With 6 bases clipped from V and 8 bases from J, the junction kept 7 bases outside the gene matches. For the CDR3, the DNA is TGTGCCAGCAGTAGGGACAGGGGATGGGATGAGCAGTTCTTC. This encodes CASSRDRGWDEQFF.

The table lists this clone with many counts. This chain joins TRBV5-6 and TRBJ2-7, with D uncertain. CDR1 is SGHDT, CDR2 YYEEEE, per germline. The V and J ends lost 0 bases and 2 bases respectively, with 6 bases between them. The length of the CDR3 is 13 residues. The CDR3 DNA reads as TGTGCCAGCAGCTTGGGACGGGCCTACGAGCAGTACTTC. Protein sequence: CASSLGRAYEQYF.

This clone was detected many times. This chain links TRBV6-1 with TRBJ1-6; no reliable D call. This CDR3 has 12 amino acids. Deletions cut 3 bases from V and 10 bases from J, with 7 bases between. Per the germline V gene, CDR1 is MNHNS and CDR2 is SASEGT. CDR3 coding DNA: TGTGCCAGCAGTGATTATTTGTCACCCCTCCACTTT. Translating it yields CASSDYLSPLHF.

The chain has TRBV9 and TRBJ2-1; 11 positions agree with TRBD2. CDR1 and CDR2 from the germline V gene are SGDLS and YYNGEE. The CDR3 is 15 amino acids. Trimming took 4 bases from V and 7 from J; bases not matched to a gene: 7. In nucleotides, the CDR3 is TGTGCCAGCAGCATACTTAGCGGGGGGGCGAATGAGCAGTTCTTC. Protein: CASSILSGGANEQFF.

This clone was seen ten or more times. The rearrangement joins TRBV9 to TRBJ2-7; TRBD2 is a possible D gene (6 bases). V was shortened by 3 bases and J by 0 bases, with 16 bases between the two germline ends. CDR3 size: 16 residues. Germline values: CDR1 SGDLS, CDR2 YYNGEE. DNA for the CDR3: TGTGCCAGCAGCGCTAGCATTCGCGGGAACTCCTACGAGCAGTACTTC. Its translation: CASSASIRGNSYEQYF.

In its sample, this clone was seen many times. The chain uses TRBV28 and TRBJ1-5; TRBD1 matches at 7 bases. The CDR3 spans 15 residues. The V gene end was trimmed by 3 bases and the J gene end by 7 bases; junction bases not matched to a gene: 9. Germline CDR1 and CDR2: MDHEN and SYDVKM. In nucleotides, the CDR3 is TGTGCCAGCAGTTTGAACAGGGGAAATTGGCAGCCCCAGCATTTT. Amino acids: CASSLNRGNWQPQHF. The full variable domain, with the rest looked up from reference TRBV28 and TRBJ1-5, is DVKVTQSSRYLVKRTGEKVFLECVQDMDHENMFWYRQDPGLGLRLIYFSYDVKMKEKGDIPEGYSVSREKKERFSLILESASTNQTSMYLCASSLNRGNWQPQHFGDGTRLSIL.

This clone was recorded many times. J is TRBJ2-7 and V is TRBV28; D is possibly TRBD2 (7 bases). CDR1 is MDHEN and CDR2 is SYDVKM in the germline V gene. This CDR3 has 13 amino acids. Trimming pared 3 bases from V and 7 bases from J, leaving 13 bases between. This CDR3 reads CASSFSGGVEQYF. In DNA form, the CDR3 reads TGTGCCAGCAGTTTTTCGGGGGGCGTAGAGCAGTACTTC.

This clone came up many times. This rearrangement joins TRBV9 to TRBJ2-3; the match to TRBD2 covers 10 bases. CDR3 length: 17 residues. The germline V gene encodes CDR1 SGDLS and CDR2 YYNGEE. The trim removed 0 bases at V and 4 bases at J, leaving 8 bases unmatched. Here the CDR3 reads CASSVEGLAGAADTQYF. The CDR3 DNA is TGTGCCAGCAGCGTAGAGGGGCTAGCGGGAGCTGCAGATACGCAGTATTTT. Full variable domain (missing parts from reference TRBV9 and TRBJ2-3): DSGVTQTPKHLITATGQRVTLRCSPRSGDLSVYWYQQSLDQGLQFLIQYYNGEERAKGNILERFSAQQFPDLHSELNLSSLELGDSALYFCASSVEGLAGAADTQYFGPGTRLTVL.

This clone was recorded at least ten times. The gene calls are TRBV4-2 and TRBJ2-7, with 9 bases fitting TRBD2. There are 17 residues in the CDR3. The V and J ends lost 0 bases and 1 base, in that order; junction bases with no gene match: 7. The germline V gene encodes CDR1 LGHNA and CDR2 YNFKEQ. CDR3 nucleotides: TGTGCCAGCAGCCAAGAGGGTGAACTAGCGGGTTCCTACGAGCAGTACTTC. Encoded protein: CASSQEGELAGSYEQYF.

This clone was detected ten times or more. CDR3 DNA sequence: TGTGCCATGAAGAGGGCCACCTACAATGAGCAGTTCTTC. This sequence encodes CAMKRATYNEQFF. J is TRBJ2-1 and V is TRBV6-1, with D tentatively TRBD2 (5 bases). The V end lost 10 bases, the J end lost 2 bases, and 12 bases lay between the germline ends. The CDR3 is made up of 13 amino acids. From germline, CDR1 is MNHNS and CDR2 SASEGT.

This clone was counted at least ten times. The chain carries TRBV7-8 and TRBJ1-2; no firm D call. Trimming took 0 bases from V and 8 from J, leaving 13 bases between them. The germline V gene encodes CDR1 SGHVS and CDR2 FQNEAQ. This CDR3 has 14 residues. The CDR3 reads CASSLAWGTRGYTF. CDR3 bases: TGTGCCAGCAGCTTAGCGTGGGGAACTAGGGGCTACACCTTC.

This clone was detected many times. This chain uses TRBV4-1 with TRBJ2-1, with TRBD2 matching 7 bases. Germline V gives CDR1 MGHRA, CDR2 YSYEKL. This CDR3 is built from 14 residues. V dropped 2 bases and J dropped 8; count of bases not matched to a gene: 6. The CDR3 DNA follows: TGCGCCAGCAGCCAATGGGCGGGGAGGGATGAGCAGTTCTTC. It specifies CASSQWAGRDEQFF.